This section outlines one T cell receptor (beta chain) sequence together with its context. This entry belongs to a study of blood T cell repertoires in COVID-19. How the authors handled the data: Amplification from reference gene primers served as the basis for estimated nucleated cell counts. Sequencing used immunoSEQ multiplex PCR; TCRdb keeps in-frame clones, though not all of them. V and J calls and clone size come straight from that table; D and trimming were deduced from the DNA. The sample gives 300,000 to 400,000 clones, about 88% of which show up once; roughly 1% is in the top ten. Residents of 24 US areas, aged about 18 to 95 years, made up the participants. In Cohort 3, a recovered donor had either two negative PCRs, clearance, or symptom resolution. Sequenced material: PBMCs or T cells enriched from blood (not recorded which). The sequence derives from a woman under 40 who had recovered from COVID-19.

The CDR3 sequence is CASSPPSIREGNTIYF. The CDR3 coding sequence is TGTGCCAGCTCACCACCATCCATCCGGGAGGGAAACACCATATATTTT. The J gene is TRBJ1-3, the V gene TRBV18, with D unclear. Trimming stripped 0 bases from V and 4 bases from J, with 13 bases between. The CDR3 spans 16 residues. Germline lookup yields CDR1 KGHSH and CDR2 LQKENI.